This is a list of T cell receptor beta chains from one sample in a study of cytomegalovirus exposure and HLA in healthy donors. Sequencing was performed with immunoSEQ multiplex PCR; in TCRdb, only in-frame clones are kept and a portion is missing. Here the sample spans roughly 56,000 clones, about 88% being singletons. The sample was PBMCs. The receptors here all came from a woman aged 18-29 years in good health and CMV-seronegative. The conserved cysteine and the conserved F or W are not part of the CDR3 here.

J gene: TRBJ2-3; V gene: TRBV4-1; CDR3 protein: ASSRAAAGFSTDTQY
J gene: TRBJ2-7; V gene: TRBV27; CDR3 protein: ASSSSPRVSYEQY
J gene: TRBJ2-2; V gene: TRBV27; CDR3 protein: ASSSQGRVGTGELF
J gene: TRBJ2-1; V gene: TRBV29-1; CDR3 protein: SWGAGGNEQF
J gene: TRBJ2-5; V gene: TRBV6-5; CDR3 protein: ASRQANQETQY
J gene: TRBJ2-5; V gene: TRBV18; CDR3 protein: ASSPGLAGELQETQY
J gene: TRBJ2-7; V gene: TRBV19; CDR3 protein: ASSGLADSLVEQY
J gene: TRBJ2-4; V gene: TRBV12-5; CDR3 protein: ASGLVRGLAGGRGNIQY
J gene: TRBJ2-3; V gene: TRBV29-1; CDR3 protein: SVDRSGATDTQY
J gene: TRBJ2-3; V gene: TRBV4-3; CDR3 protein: ASSQGQIITETQY
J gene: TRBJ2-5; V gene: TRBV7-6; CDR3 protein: ASSLLPRAGEGETQY
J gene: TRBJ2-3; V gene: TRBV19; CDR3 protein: ASSPTGTDTQY
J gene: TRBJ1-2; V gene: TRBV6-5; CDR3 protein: ASSYGENYGYT
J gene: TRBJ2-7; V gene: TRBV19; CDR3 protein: ASRVAGEGTYEQY
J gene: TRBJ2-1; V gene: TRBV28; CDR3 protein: ASSLSLEQF
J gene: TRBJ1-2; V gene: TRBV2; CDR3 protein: ASSERGASYGYT
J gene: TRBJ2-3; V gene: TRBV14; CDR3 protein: ASSQMGAIKTDTQY
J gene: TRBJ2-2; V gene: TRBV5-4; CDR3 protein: ASSLIANTGELF
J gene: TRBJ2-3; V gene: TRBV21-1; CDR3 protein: ASSKGPGGTDTQY
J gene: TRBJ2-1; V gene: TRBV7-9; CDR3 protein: ASSPGQGVNEQF
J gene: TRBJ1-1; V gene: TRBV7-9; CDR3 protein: ASSPEHGGTEAF
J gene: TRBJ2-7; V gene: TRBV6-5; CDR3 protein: ASSRNEQY
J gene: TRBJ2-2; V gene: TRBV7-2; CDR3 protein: ASSYRPGLAGGDTGELF
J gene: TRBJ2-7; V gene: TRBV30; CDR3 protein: AGQGGRHSYEQY
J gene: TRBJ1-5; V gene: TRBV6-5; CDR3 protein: ASSDRGKNQPQH
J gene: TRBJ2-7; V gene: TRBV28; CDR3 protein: ASSLFRDRVGYEQY
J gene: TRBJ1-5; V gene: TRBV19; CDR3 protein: ASSIAPGQGQPQH
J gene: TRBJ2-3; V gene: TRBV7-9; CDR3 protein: ASSSRLAAADTQY
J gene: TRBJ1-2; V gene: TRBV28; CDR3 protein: ASRRTGANYGYT
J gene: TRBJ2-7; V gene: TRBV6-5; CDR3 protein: ASSYRGLVADEQY
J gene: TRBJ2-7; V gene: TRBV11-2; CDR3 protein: ASSPQSGYVGEQY
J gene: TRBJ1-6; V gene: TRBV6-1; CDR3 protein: ASSAGQYNSPLH
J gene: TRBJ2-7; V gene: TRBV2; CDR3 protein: ASGGDIFNYEQY
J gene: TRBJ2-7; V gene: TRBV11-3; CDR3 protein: ASSQTGYDYEQY
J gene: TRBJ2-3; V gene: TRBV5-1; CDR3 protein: ASSPSRRADTQY
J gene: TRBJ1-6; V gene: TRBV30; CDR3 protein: AWRRTGRRNSPLH
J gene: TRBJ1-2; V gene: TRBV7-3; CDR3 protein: ASSPRGTLPRYGYT
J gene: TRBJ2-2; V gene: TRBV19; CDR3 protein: ASSPGMRSPGELF
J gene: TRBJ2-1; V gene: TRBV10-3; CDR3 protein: ASSETSGTYNEQF
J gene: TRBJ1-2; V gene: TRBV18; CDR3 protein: ASSPPNQREGGYT
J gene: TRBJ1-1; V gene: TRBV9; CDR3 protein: ASSVEGGGGNTEAF
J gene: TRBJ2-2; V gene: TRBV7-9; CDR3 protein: ASTSGGETGELF
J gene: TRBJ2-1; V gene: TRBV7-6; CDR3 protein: ASSLQGGEQF
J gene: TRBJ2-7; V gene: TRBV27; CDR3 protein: ASSFAFISGSRDEQY
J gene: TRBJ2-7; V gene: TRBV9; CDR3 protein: ASSVGGQTYEQY
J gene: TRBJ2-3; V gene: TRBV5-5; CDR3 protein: ASSPEGVPQY